One and the same sample provided the 5 T cell receptor beta chains below, sequenced in a study of OX40 agonist ivuxolimab in advanced cancers. Generated by immunoSEQ multiplex PCR, the TCRdb table keeps only in-frame clones and is missing some. The data hold approximately 82,000 clones, with about 85% observed a single time. The material was CD4+ or CD8+ T cells sorted from blood, obtained in a trial of the OX40 agonist ivuxolimab. Source of these receptors: an adult with an advanced solid tumor such as melanoma, head and neck, liver or kidney cancer.

This clone was observed once. The chain has TRBV2 and TRBJ2-3; D not certain. Trimming pared 1 base from V and 0 bases from J, leaving 8 bases between. The CDR3 consists of 15 residues. Germline CDR1 SNHLY, CDR2 FYNNEI. CDR3 region: CASSEDYSSTDTQYF. The CDR3 nucleotides read TGTGCCAGCAGTGAAGACTATTCTAGCACAGATACGCAGTATTTT.

J is TRBJ1-6 and V is TRBV6-6; TRBD1 might be the D (5 bases). Germline CDR1 is MNHNY and CDR2 is SVGAGI (reference sequence). V dropped 5 bases and J dropped 16 bases, with 18 bases sitting between them. The CDR3 is made up of 13 amino acids. The CDR3 here is CASSPAGRPNLHF. The CDR3 coding sequence is TGTGCCAGCAGTCCCGCGGGACGCCCGAATCTCCACTTT.

CDR3: CASSISANTISDTQYF. CDR3 DNA: TGTGCCAGCAGCATATCAGCGAACACCATTTCAGATACGCAGTATTTT. The rearrangement uses TRBV9 and TRBJ2-3; no reliable D call. Germline V gene lookup returns CDR1 SGDLS and CDR2 YYNGEE. CDR3 length: 16 residues. Deletions cut 4 bases from V and 4 bases from J, with 19 bases between.

The rearrangement joins TRBV7-7 to TRBJ2-3, with D possibly TRBD2 on 5 matching bases. Germline V CDR1 and CDR2: SSHAT, FNYEAQ (reference sequence). CDR3 size: 14 residues. V gave up 4 bases and J gave up 4 bases, with 12 bases separating them. The CDR3 loop reads CASSSSQGSDTQYF. The CDR3 DNA follows: TGTGCCAGCAGCTCTAGCCAAGGGTCAGATACGCAGTATTTT.

V gene TRBV11-2 combines with J gene TRBJ2-7; D unresolved. With 3 bases removed from V and 7 bases from J, the gap between germline ends came to 13 bases. The germline V gene encodes CDR1 SGHAT and CDR2 FQNNGV. This CDR3 comprises 13 residues. CDR3 loop: CASSFSGVTEQYF. The CDR3, as DNA: TGTGCCAGCAGCTTCTCCGGTGTTACAGAGCAGTACTTC.